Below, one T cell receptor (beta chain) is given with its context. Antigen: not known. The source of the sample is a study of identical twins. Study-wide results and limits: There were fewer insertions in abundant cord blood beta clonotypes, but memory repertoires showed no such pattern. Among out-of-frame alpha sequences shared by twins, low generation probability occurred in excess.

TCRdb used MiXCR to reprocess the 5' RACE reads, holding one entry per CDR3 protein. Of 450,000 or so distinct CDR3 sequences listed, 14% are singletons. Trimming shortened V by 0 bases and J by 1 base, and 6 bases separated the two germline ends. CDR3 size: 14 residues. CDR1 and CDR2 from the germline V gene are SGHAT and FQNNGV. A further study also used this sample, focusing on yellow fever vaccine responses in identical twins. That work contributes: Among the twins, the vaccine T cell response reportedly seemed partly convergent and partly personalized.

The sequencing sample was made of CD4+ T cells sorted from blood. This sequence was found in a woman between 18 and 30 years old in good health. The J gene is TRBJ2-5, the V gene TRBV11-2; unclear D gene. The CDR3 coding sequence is TGTGCCAGCAGCTTAGATCGTCCCCAAGAGACCCAGTACTTC. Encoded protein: CASSLDRPQETQYF.